The source of this TCR beta chain is a study of patients and donors after allogeneic stem cell transplantation. TCRdb itself ran the RT-PCR reads through MiXCR, one entry per CDR3 protein. The sample lists roughly 230,000 distinct CDR3 sequences, 13% to 15% occurring once. Germline V gene lookup returns CDR1 LGHNA and CDR2 YNFKEQ. Trimming cost V 1 base and J 7 bases, with 13 bases left between them. This CDR3 contains 14 residues. This clonotype has ten or more counts. This chain uses TRBV4-2 with TRBJ2-5; no reliable D call. The sequence was obtained from a human donor who was either an allogeneic HSCT recipient or a stem cell or donor lymphocyte infusion donor (not recorded which). It is not recorded whose cells these are; they may come from a transplant donor. Sequenced sample: blood, either unsorted or a sorted T cell fraction (not recorded which). The CDR3 DNA reads TGTGCCAGCAGCCAAGGGGAAAGGGTGGGGACCCAGTACTTC. Its protein is CASSQGERVGTQYF.